The 21 T cell receptor beta chains below were found in one sample sequenced in a study of shared clonotypes between healthy human individuals (dated by TCRdb to 2019 to 2021). Library construction relied on the immunoSEQ multiplex PCR assay. TCRdb re-hosts the immuneACCESS table, in-frame sequences only. Its copies lack some clones; in the studies checked, an unresolved V gene accounts for under half of them, and the cause for the rest is not known. This sample has around 1,100,000 clones in its table, and around three quarters of those were observed once. The biggest ten clones account for approximately 0.95% of the sample. The sequencing sample was made of memory CD4+ T cells from PBMCs. In light of the paper, this sample's cell subset or site label describes: CD45RA-negative fraction. These receptors were collected from a man aged 18 to 30 in good health. Some clones in this sample may be carry-over from other donors' samples.

The chain carries TRBV28 and TRBJ2-7; the D is unclear. Germline V gene lookup returns CDR1 MDHEN and CDR2 SYDVKM. The CDR3 sequence is 13 residues long. V lost 3 bases to trimming and J lost 4 bases, with 10 bases between them. DNA of the CDR3: TGTGCCAGCAGTTTGTCGGCGGCTTACGAGCAGTACTTC. As protein: CASSLSAAYEQYF.

The gene calls are TRBV2 and TRBJ1-5, with 7 bases that match TRBD1. CDR3 length: 15 amino acids. V shed 6 bases and J 6 bases; nucleotides not matched to a gene: 11. Germline V lookup: CDR1 SNHLY, CDR2 FYNNEI. CDR3 protein: CASRTATGLGQPQHF. The DNA for the CDR3 is TGTGCCAGCAGGACTGCGACAGGGCTTGGTCAGCCCCAGCATTTT.

The chain carries TRBV7-9 and TRBJ2-7; D gene uncertain. Germline V gives CDR1 SEHNR, CDR2 FQNEAQ (reference sequence). CDR3 size: 11 residues. V gave up 5 bases and J gave up 12 bases, with 14 bases separating them. CDR3 nucleotides: TGTGCCAGCAGCCCAGGACCGAGTCCGTACTTC. As protein: CASSPGPSPYF.

On this clone: The identical CDR3 is also encoded by other nucleotide sequences in the sample. The chain has TRBV28 and TRBJ1-1; D uncertain. Trimming cost V 1 base and J 3 bases, with 3 bases left between them. Per germline, CDR1 MDHEN and CDR2 SYDVKM. The CDR3 sequence is 12 residues long. The CDR3 nucleotides read TGTGCCAGCAGTTTATCAGACACTGAAGCTTTCTTT. It specifies CASSLSDTEAFF.

V is TRBV28 and J is TRBJ1-3; tentative D call: TRBD1 (5 bases). Trimming cost V 5 bases and J 6 bases, with 17 bases left between them. This CDR3 comprises 15 residues. Germline CDR1 and CDR2: MDHEN and SYDVKM. The CDR3 spells CASSITGTLVNTIYF. Written as DNA, the CDR3 is TGTGCCAGCAGTATAACCGGGACGCTGGTAAACACCATATATTTT.

The rearrangement joins TRBV5-1 to TRBJ2-1; no reliable D call. Germline loops: CDR1 SGHRS, CDR2 YFSETQ. Trimming took off 0 bases at V and 4 bases at J, with 11 bases between the two ends. The length of the CDR3 is 15 residues. DNA of the CDR3: TGCGCCAGCAGCTTGGGTGGTAGTGGGTACAATGAGCAGTTCTTC. Translated: CASSLGGSGYNEQFF.

About this clone itself: This may be a read error, as it is one base from a much larger clone. The J gene is TRBJ2-1, the V gene TRBV7-8; 11 bases match TRBD2. Germline CDR1 reads SGHVS; CDR2 reads FQNEAQ. The CDR3 totals 16 residues. The DNA of the CDR3 is TGTGCCAGCAGCCAAACCCGACTAGCGGGAAACAATGAGCAGCTCTTC. It specifies CASSQTRLAGNNEQLF.

This rearrangement joins TRBV7-8 to TRBJ1-4, with 10 bases aligning to TRBD1. Germline V CDR1 and CDR2: SGHVS, FQNEAQ. The CDR3 length is 15 residues. The ends lost 5 bases at V and 8 bases at J; junction bases unmatched: 8. The CDR3 sequence is CASSLRDRGMEKLFF. CDR3 DNA: TGTGCCAGCAGCCTCCGGGACAGGGGTATGGAAAAACTGTTTTTT.

The chain has TRBV7-8 and TRBJ1-4; 7 bases align to TRBD1. CDR3 length equals 13 residues. Germline CDR1 reads SGHVS; CDR2 reads FQNEAQ. V was pared by 3 bases and J by 7 bases, with 2 bases of the junction left unmatched. The CDR3 reads CASSLDRSEKLFF. The CDR3 nucleotides read TGTGCCAGCAGCTTGGACAGGAGTGAAAAACTGTTTTTT.

This chain joins TRBV5-1 and TRBJ2-7; 7 bases match TRBD2. CDR1 and CDR2 from the germline V gene are SGHRS and YFSETQ. V lost 4 bases, J lost 6 bases, and 10 bases stayed unmatched. The CDR3 consists of 14 residues. CDR3 coding DNA: TGCGCCAGCAGCCCCCAAAGTCCGGGGGGCGAGCAGTACTTC. Translating it yields CASSPQSPGGEQYF.

This chain links TRBV9 with TRBJ1-2; D is perhaps TRBD1 (5 bases). The germline CDR1 and CDR2 sequences are SGDLS and YYNGEE. This CDR3 is built from 14 residues. Trimming cost V 4 bases and J 1 base, with 11 bases left between them. This chain's CDR3 is CASSPGADNYGYTF. The CDR3 coding sequence is TGTGCCAGCAGCCCCGGGGCCGATAACTATGGCTACACCTTC.

This chain joins TRBV19 and TRBJ2-5; the D is unclear. Trimming removed 2 bases at V and 2 bases at J, with 6 bases between. Looked up from germline, CDR1 is LNHDA and CDR2 is SQIVND (reference sequence). The CDR3 sequence is 13 residues long. For the CDR3, the DNA is TGTGCCAGTAGTATATTGGGGCAAGAGACCCAGTACTTC. Encoded protein: CASSILGQETQYF.

This clone has a count of ten or more. The chain joins TRBV5-4 to TRBJ2-1; TRBD2 might be the D (6 bases). This CDR3 has 18 residues. Germline V gives CDR1 SGHNT, CDR2 YYREEE (reference sequence). The V end lost 5 bases, the J end lost 6 bases, and 27 bases lay between the germline ends. The CDR3 DNA is TGTGCCAGCAGGAGGAGGTGGGGTTGGCGGGATACTGTCAATGAGCAGTTCTTC. Amino acids: CASRRRWGWRDTVNEQFF. Full variable domain (rest looked up from reference TRBV5-4 and TRBJ2-1): ETGVTQSPTHLIKTRGQQVTLRCSSQSGHNTVSWYQQALGQGPQFIFQYYREEENGRGNFPPRFSGLQFPNYSSELNVNALELDDSALYLCASRRRWGWRDTVNEQFFGPGTRLTVL.

About this clone: Other nucleotide sequences in the sample specify the same CDR3. This chain uses TRBV9 with TRBJ2-5; D not certain. From germline, CDR1 is SGDLS and CDR2 YYNGEE. CDR3 length: 14 residues. V was trimmed by 2 bases and J by 0 bases, leaving 8 bases between them. CDR3 in DNA: TGTGCCAGCAGCGTCGGTTCGTACCAAGAGACCCAGTACTTC. Translated, it gives CASSVGSYQETQYF.

This CDR3 is CASSQARLAGDSYEQYF. CDR3 DNA: TGCGCCAGCAGCCAAGCGCGTCTAGCGGGAGACTCCTACGAGCAGTACTTC. This chain joins TRBV4-1 and TRBJ2-7; 10 bases line up with TRBD2. CDR1 is MGHRA, CDR2 YSYEKL, per germline. The trim removed 1 base at V and 0 bases at J, leaving 6 bases unmatched. The CDR3 extends over 17 amino acids.

The chain links TRBV19 to TRBJ2-3, with D possibly matching TRBD2 (5 bases). V dropped 3 bases and J dropped 6 bases, with 13 bases sitting between them. Per germline, CDR1 LNHDA and CDR2 SQIVND (reference sequence). This CDR3 is 14 amino acids long. The CDR3: CASSIEGRRDTQYF. DNA of the CDR3: TGTGCCAGTAGTATTGAAGGCCGGAGGGATACGCAGTATTTT.

Concerning this clone itself: A read error may be the cause here, since a much bigger clone is one base away. Other DNA sequences in the same sample also yield this CDR3. This chain links TRBV20-1 with TRBJ2-5, with unresolved D. Trimming shortened V by 5 bases and J by 2 bases, and 3 bases separated the two germline ends. The CDR3 covers 10 residues. Germline loops: CDR1 DFQATT, CDR2 SNEGSKA (reference sequence). The CDR3 sequence is CSAGQETQYF. CDR3 DNA sequence: TGCAGTGCTGGGCAAGAGACCCAGTACTTC.

The rearrangement joins TRBV7-9 to TRBJ2-7; 10 positions match TRBD2. The CDR3 length is 15 residues. Germline V gene data show CDR1 as SEHNR and CDR2 as FQNEAQ (reference sequence). Trimming took 5 bases from V and 7 from J; bases not matched to a gene: 11. CDR3 amino acids: CASSARLAGSGEQYF. The CDR3 nucleotides are TGTGCCAGCAGCGCAAGACTAGCGGGTTCCGGAGAGCAGTACTTC.

The chain uses TRBV10-3 and TRBJ2-7; 9 nucleotides align to TRBD2. The CDR3 is made up of 17 amino acids. The germline CDR1 and CDR2 sequences are ENHRY and SYGVKD. V dropped 4 bases and J dropped 2; count of bases not matched to a gene: 12. The CDR3 bases are TGTGCCATCAGTGGGAAATATAGCGGGAGACCCCCCTACGAGCAGTACTTC. Translated, it gives CAISGKYSGRPPYEQYF.

About this clone itself: This may come from a read error, since a much larger clone is one base off. This sequence joins TRBV28 and TRBJ2-7; a possible D gene is TRBD1 (5 bases). Trimming stripped 6 bases from V and 2 bases from J, with 11 bases between. The CDR3 consists of 13 residues. The germline CDR1 and CDR2 sequences are MDHEN and SYDVKM. The CDR3 loop is CASSPQGTYEQYF. The CDR3 bases are TGTGCCAGCAGCCCCCAGGGAACCTACGAGCAGTACTTC.

With regard to this clone: Sequence at one end of the junction differs from germline and may be a read error. The V call is TRBV5-1, the J call TRBJ1-4; possible D gene TRBD1, 5 bases. CDR1 is SGHRS, CDR2 YFSETQ, per germline. This CDR3 comprises 14 residues. CDR3 sequence: CASSLYQGNVKLFF. The CDR3 DNA reads as TGCGCCAGCAGCTTGTACCAGGGAAATGTAAAACTGTTTTTT.